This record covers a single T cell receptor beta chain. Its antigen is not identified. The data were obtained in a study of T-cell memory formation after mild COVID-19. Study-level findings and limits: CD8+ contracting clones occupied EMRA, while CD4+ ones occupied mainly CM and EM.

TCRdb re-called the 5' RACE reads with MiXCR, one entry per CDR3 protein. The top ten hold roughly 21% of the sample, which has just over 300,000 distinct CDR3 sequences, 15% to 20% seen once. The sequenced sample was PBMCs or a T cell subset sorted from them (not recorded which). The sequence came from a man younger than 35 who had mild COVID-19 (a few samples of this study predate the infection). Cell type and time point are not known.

Here the CDR3 reads CASNKGVSGANVLTF. CDR3 nucleotide sequence: TGTGCCAGCAACAAGGGGGTATCTGGGGCCAACGTCCTGACTTTC. The V call is TRBV7-3, the J call TRBJ2-6; the D gene is possibly TRBD1 (6 bases). Deletions cut 7 bases from V and 1 base from J, with 11 bases between. CDR1 is SGHTA, CDR2 FQGTGA, per germline. The CDR3 spans 15 residues. The full variable domain, its missing parts supplied by reference TRBV7-3 and TRBJ2-6, is GAGVSQTPSNKVTEKGKYVELRCDPISGHTALYWYRQSLGQGPEFLIYFQGTGAADDSGLPNDRFFAVRPEGSVSTLKIQRTERGDSAVYLCASNKGVSGANVLTFGAGSRLTVL.